This T cell receptor beta chain was sequenced during a study of shared clonotypes between healthy human individuals. Produced via immunoSEQ multiplex PCR; TCRdb's table is partial and in-frame only. The table records around 2.1 million clones, 90% to 97% of them present only once. The germline CDR1 and CDR2 sequences are WNHNN and SYGVQD (reference sequence). V was shortened by 2 bases and J by 6 bases, with 17 bases between the two germline ends. The CDR3 extends over 15 amino acids. Findings of the study overall: Tissues were not sampled, only blood, and their repertoires likely differ.

In regard to this clone: Antigen: not known.

The sequence derives from a man in his late teens or twenties in good health. The chain combines TRBV10-1 with TRBJ2-7; D is unclear. Material for sequencing was naive CD4+ T cells sorted from blood. Subset: CD45RA+ positively selected. The CDR3 region is CASSEPGPGGSEQYF. The CDR3 DNA is TGCGCCAGCAGTGAGCCTGGACCGGGTGGGTCCGAGCAGTACTTC.